The 27 T cell receptor beta chains listed next were all sequenced from one sample in a study of CD8 T cells in ankylosing spondylitis. Their antigen targets remain unknown. TCRdb fed the 5' RACE reads into MiXCR, producing one record per CDR3 protein. This table holds about 540,000 distinct CDR3 sequences, about 13% found once. Study outcomes and limitations: Seemingly characteristic of ankylosing spondylitis blood was a TCR beta motif consisting of about 8 highly homologous variants.

The sequenced sample was blood, either unsorted or a sorted T cell fraction (not recorded which). The receptor source for this set is a male donor with ankylosing spondylitis.

This clonotype was detected many times. The rearrangement joins TRBV5-1 to TRBJ1-2; 7 bases are a match to TRBD1. Trimming at V came to 4 bases and at J to 8 bases, leaving 11 bases not matched to a gene. CDR3 size: 14 residues. CDR1 is SGHRS and CDR2 is YFSETQ in the germline V gene. CDR3 amino acids: CASSPQQGIGGYTF. CDR3 sequence (DNA): TGCGCCAGCAGCCCCCAACAGGGGATTGGGGGCTACACCTTC.

The chain is built from TRBV5-1 and TRBJ2-1; 14 bases fit TRBD2. With V trimmed by 3 bases and J by 10 bases, 3 bases remained unmatched. Germline V gene data show CDR1 as SGHRS and CDR2 as YFSETQ. CDR3 length equals 14 residues. The DNA of the CDR3 is TGCGCCAGCAGCTACGGACTAGCGGGAGGCGAGCAGTTCTTC. It codes for CASSYGLAGGEQFF.

Many counts were recorded for this clonotype. The chain links TRBV9 to TRBJ2-7; TRBD2 aligns across 10 bases. Trimming cost V 4 bases and J 0 bases; bases outside gene matches: 7. The CDR3 is 16 residues long. Looked up from germline, CDR1 is SGDLS and CDR2 is YYNGEE. The CDR3: CASSPTGTSASYEQYF. In DNA, the CDR3 is TGTGCCAGCAGCCCCACCGGGACTAGCGCCTCCTACGAGCAGTACTTC.

This clonotype came up a few times. The chain has TRBV7-9 and TRBJ2-5; D unresolved. Germline V lookup: CDR1 SEHNR, CDR2 FQNEAQ (reference sequence). V was clipped by 4 bases and J by 2 bases, with 5 bases between them. There are 12 residues in the CDR3. The CDR3 reads CASSYYQETQYF. The CDR3 DNA reads TGTGCCAGCAGCTATTATCAAGAGACCCAGTACTTC.

This clonotype came up a few times. This chain links TRBV12-3 or TRBV12-4 with TRBJ1-2; D uncertain. The CDR3 contains 13 residues. The ends were cut back, 3 bases at V and 4 bases at J, with 9 bases in the middle. CDR3: CASSFIPTYGYTF. The CDR3 coding sequence is TGTGCCAGCAGTTTTATACCCACCTATGGCTACACCTTC.

This clonotype occurred many times. The chain carries TRBV11-2 and TRBJ2-5; 7 nucleotides match TRBD2. The CDR3 totals 16 residues. The J segment lost 5 bases and the V segment lost 0 bases, leaving 9 bases of the junction unmatched. The germline CDR1 and CDR2 sequences are SGHAT and FQNNGV. DNA of the CDR3: TGTGCCAGCAGCTTAGACGAGGGAGGGCCATGGGAGACCCAGTACTTC. Translation gives CASSLDEGGPWETQYF. Variable domain in full (rest from reference TRBV11-2 and TRBJ2-5): EAGVAQSPRYKIIEKRQSVAFWCNPISGHATLYWYQQILGQGPKLLIQFQNNGVVDDSQLPKDRFSAERLKGVDSTLKIQPAKLEDSAVYLCASSLDEGGPWETQYFGPGTRLLVL.

In this sample, this clonotype turned up many times. The chain carries TRBV7-8 and TRBJ2-1; 8 bases are shared with TRBD2. From germline, CDR1 is SGHVS and CDR2 FQNEAQ. The V gene end was trimmed by 5 bases and the J gene end by 5 bases; junction bases not matched to a gene: 8. This CDR3 comprises 15 residues. The CDR3 spells CASSQKRGFHNEQFF. DNA of the CDR3: TGTGCCAGCAGCCAAAAGCGGGGGTTCCACAATGAGCAGTTCTTC.

This clonotype was detected only a few times. This chain joins TRBV18 and TRBJ2-1, with 13 bases fitting TRBD2. Germline V lookup: CDR1 KGHSH, CDR2 LQKENI. CDR3 length: 15 residues. V shed 4 bases and J 8 bases; nucleotides not matched to a gene: 5. The CDR3 here is CASSQETSGRDEQFF. CDR3 DNA: TGTGCCAGCTCACAGGAAACTAGCGGGAGGGATGAGCAGTTCTTC.

The genes are TRBV4-1 and TRBJ2-7; D possibly corresponds to TRBD1 (5 bases). Germline CDR1 MGHRA, CDR2 YSYEKL. The CDR3 runs to 13 residues. V gave up 1 base and J gave up 6 bases, with 10 bases separating them. The CDR3 nucleotides read TGCGCCAGCAGCCAAGTCCCCAGGGCCGAGCAGTACGTC. This codes for CASSQVPRAEQYV.

This chain links TRBV9 with TRBJ2-1; TRBD2 matches 9 bases. Germline assignment: CDR1 SGDLS and CDR2 YYNGEE. This CDR3 spans 16 amino acids. V dropped 0 bases and J dropped 8; count of bases not matched to a gene: 9. CDR3 sequence reads: CASSVGSAGGPDEQFF. The CDR3 DNA is TGTGCCAGCAGCGTAGGGTCGGCGGGAGGGCCAGATGAGCAGTTCTTC. Full variable domain (remainder filled in from reference TRBV9 and TRBJ2-1): DSGVTQTPKHLITATGQRVTLRCSPRSGDLSVYWYQQSLDQGLQFLIQYYNGEERAKGNILERFSAQQFPDLHSELNLSSLELGDSALYFCASSVGSAGGPDEQFFGPGTRLTVL.

The gene calls are TRBV15 and TRBJ1-1; no firm D call. The length of the CDR3 is 13 residues. The germline V gene has CDR1 LNHNV and CDR2 YYDKDF (reference sequence). V was cut by 7 bases and J by 0 bases, with 9 bases left in between. The CDR3 nucleotides are TGTGCCACCATAGCGGACCTGAACACTGAAGCTTTCTTT. This encodes CATIADLNTEAFF. Together with reference TRBV15 and TRBJ1-1, the CDR3 gives the full variable domain: DAMVIQNPRYQVTQFGKPVTLSCSQTLNHNVMYWYQQKSSQAPKLLFHYYDKDFNNEADTPDNFQSRRPNTSFCFLDIRSPGLGDTAMYLCATIADLNTEAFFGQGTRLTVV.

Concerning this clonotype: Just one base apart from a much larger clone, this may be a read error. This CDR3 is CASGREGINEATF. The CDR3 region has the DNA TGTGCCAGCGGCCGGGAGGGTATCAATGAGGCCACATTC. The chain combines TRBV7-6 with TRBJ2-7; 8 nucleotides line up with TRBD2. Per the germline V gene, CDR1 is SGHVS and CDR2 is FNYEAQ. The CDR3 covers 13 residues.

The genes are TRBV4-2 and TRBJ1-1; D gene uncertain. V lost 1 base to trimming and J lost 2 bases, with 11 bases between them. CDR3 length: 15 amino acids. Germline CDR1 and CDR2: LGHNA and YNFKEQ. The CDR3 nucleotides are TGTGCCAGCAGCCAAGCAGGCAGACAAAACACTGAAGCTTTCTTT. Protein: CASSQAGRQNTEAFF.

The sample holds a few counts of this clonotype. The CDR3 DNA reads as TGTGCCAGCAGCTCCACGCAGCCCACCGGAGGGGTTGAAGCTTTCTTT. Its protein product is CASSSTQPTGGVEAFF. V gene TRBV7-8 combines with J gene TRBJ1-1; tentative D call: TRBD1 (5 bases). Germline V gene lookup returns CDR1 SGHVS and CDR2 FQNEAQ. The CDR3 extends over 16 amino acids. V lost 4 bases and J 7 bases, leaving 22 bases between the germline ends.

CDR3 residues: CASSQRQGEAFF. The CDR3, as DNA: TGTGCCAGCAGCCAAAGACAGGGTGAAGCTTTCTTT. The V call is TRBV6-5, the J call TRBJ1-1; 7 bases are a match to TRBD1. The CDR3 is 12 residues long. Per germline, CDR1 MNHEY and CDR2 SVGAGI. The junction had 5 bases not matched to a gene; V was cut back by 6 bases and J by 7 bases.

This clonotype showed up many times. V is TRBV10-3 and J is TRBJ2-3, with 8 nucleotides matching TRBD1. CDR3 size: 16 residues. The junction had 11 bases not matched to a gene; V was cut back by 5 bases and J by 4 bases. Germline values: CDR1 ENHRY, CDR2 SYGVKD. CDR3 bases: TGTGCCATCAGTTCCGGGACAGGAGGTACTTCAGATACGCAGTATTTT. Its protein is CAISSGTGGTSDTQYF.

This clonotype occurred a few times. The chain has TRBV5-1 and TRBJ1-2; 12 bases line up with TRBD1. CDR1 and CDR2 (germline): SGHRS, YFSETQ. This CDR3 comprises 17 residues. The J segment lost 2 bases and the V segment lost 0 bases, leaving 5 bases of the junction unmatched. CDR3 nucleotide sequence: TGCGCCAGCAGCTTGGCGGGACAGGGGGCTTTCAACTATGGCTACACCTTC. Its translation is CASSLAGQGAFNYGYTF.

The chain joins TRBV5-1 to TRBJ2-5; no reliable D call. The CDR3 spans 13 residues. CDR1 and CDR2 (germline): SGHRS, YFSETQ. Between the trimmed V and J ends, which lost 2 bases and 4 bases, there was a span of 9 bases. Here the CDR3 reads CASSFQDGETQYF. The DNA for the CDR3 is TGCGCCAGCAGCTTCCAGGACGGAGAGACCCAGTACTTC.

The V call is TRBV7-9, the J call TRBJ1-2, with D tentatively TRBD1 (6 bases). Germline loops: CDR1 SEHNR, CDR2 FQNEAQ (reference sequence). This CDR3 has 17 amino acids. Trimming took off 5 bases at V and 8 bases at J, with 27 bases between the two ends. In DNA form, the CDR3 reads TGTGCCAGCAGCCCCGTGACCGCCCGGGGGCCTTTGCGGGGCTACACCTTC. This encodes CASSPVTARGPLRGYTF.

This rearrangement joins TRBV9 to TRBJ2-2; D ambiguous. CDR3 size: 12 residues. From germline, CDR1 is SGDLS and CDR2 YYNGEE. The V end lost 7 bases, the J end lost 4 bases, and 8 bases lay between the germline ends. The CDR3 DNA follows: TGTGCCAGCGCCCAGGCCACCGGGGAGCTGTTTTTT. Protein sequence: CASAQATGELFF. Based on the CDR3 plus reference TRBV9 and TRBJ2-2, the full variable domain is DSGVTQTPKHLITATGQRVTLRCSPRSGDLSVYWYQQSLDQGLQFLIQYYNGEERAKGNILERFSAQQFPDLHSELNLSSLELGDSALYFCASAQATGELFFGEGSRLTVL.

The chain joins TRBV7-9 to TRBJ1-2; D gene ambiguous. The CDR3 totals 15 residues. The V end lost 3 bases, the J end lost 7 bases, and 18 bases lay between the germline ends. Germline V gene data show CDR1 as SEHNR and CDR2 as FQNEAQ (reference sequence). The CDR3 sequence is CASSFVDSPFSGYTF. DNA of the CDR3: TGTGCCAGCAGCTTCGTCGATAGTCCGTTTAGTGGCTACACCTTC. The full variable domain, with the rest looked up from reference TRBV7-9 and TRBJ1-2, is DTGVSQNPRHKITKRGQNVTFRCDPISEHNRLYWYRQTLGQGPEFLTYFQNEAQLEKSRLLSDRFSAERPKGSFSTLEIQRTEQGDSAMYLCASSFVDSPFSGYTFGSGTRLTVV.

This clonotype was detected many times. V is TRBV5-1 and J is TRBJ2-5; D gene unclear. CDR1 SGHRS and CDR2 YFSETQ come from the germline V gene. This CDR3 contains 10 residues. The V and J ends lost 7 bases and 3 bases respectively, with 4 bases between them. The CDR3 protein is CASGEETQYF. The CDR3 coding sequence is TGCGCCAGCGGGGAAGAGACCCAGTACTTC. Full variable domain (rest looked up from reference TRBV5-1 and TRBJ2-5): KAGVTQTPRYLIKTRGQQVTLSCSPISGHRSVSWYQQTPGQGLQFLFEYFSETQRNKGNFPGRFSGRQFSNSRSEMNVSTLELGDSALYLCASGEETQYFGPGTRLLVL.

This clonotype was picked up a small number of times. The chain employs TRBV7-9 and TRBJ1-4; D is unresolved. The CDR3 has 15 residues. Germline CDR1 SEHNR, CDR2 FQNEAQ (reference sequence). Between the trimmed V and J ends, which lost 3 bases and 8 bases, there was a span of 16 bases. The CDR3 nucleotides read TGTGCCAGCAGCTTGGAATCGGGAGGGTACGAAAAACTGTTTTTT. It translates to CASSLESGGYEKLFF. Using reference TRBV7-9 and TRBJ1-4 for the parts outside the CDR3, the full variable domain is DTGVSQNPRHKITKRGQNVTFRCDPISEHNRLYWYRQTLGQGPEFLTYFQNEAQLEKSRLLSDRFSAERPKGSFSTLEIQRTEQGDSAMYLCASSLESGGYEKLFFGSGTQLSVL.

This clonotype was found many times. CDR3 in amino acids: CATQSRGFGQPQHF. In nucleotides, the CDR3 is TGTGCCACCCAAAGCAGGGGATTCGGTCAGCCCCAGCATTTT. The chain joins TRBV24-1 to TRBJ1-5; D perhaps matches TRBD1 (6 bases). V shed 9 bases and J shed 6 bases, with 17 bases lying between them. Germline lookup yields CDR1 KGHDR and CDR2 SFDVKD. This CDR3 contains 14 residues.

This clonotype was observed a few times. The rearrangement uses TRBV3-1 and TRBJ2-1; no clear D gene. Trimming took 0 bases from V and 2 from J, leaving 11 bases between them. CDR3 length: 16 amino acids. Germline-derived CDR1 and CDR2 are LGHDT and YNNKEL (reference sequence). Here the CDR3 DNA reads TGTGCCAGCAGCCAAGATCTTCCCCTGCCCTACAATGAGCAGTTCTTC. It codes for CASSQDLPLPYNEQFF.

The chain joins TRBV20-1 to TRBJ1-5, with TRBD1 as a possible D gene (5 bases). Trimming cost V 5 bases and J 4 bases, with 18 bases left between them. The CDR3 spans 15 residues. The germline gives CDR1 DFQATT, CDR2 SNEGSKA (reference sequence). CDR3: CSASRQSIGNQPQHF. CDR3 DNA sequence: TGCAGTGCTTCTAGACAGAGTATAGGGAATCAGCCCCAGCATTTT.

The V call is TRBV4-2, the J call TRBJ2-2; a possible D gene is TRBD1 (5 bases). V was shortened by 1 base and J by 4 bases, with 13 bases between the two germline ends. CDR1 is LGHNA and CDR2 is YNFKEQ in the germline V gene. The CDR3 totals 16 residues. CDR3 in DNA: TGTGCCAGCAGCCAAGTAATGCAGGGTCCCACCGGGGAGCTGTTTTTT. Translated: CASSQVMQGPTGELFF.